These 31 T cell receptor beta chains were all obtained from the same sample, sequenced in a study of blood T cell repertoires in COVID-19. TCRdb's copy holds only in-frame clones and misses some; the assay was immunoSEQ multiplex PCR. Of fewer than 300,000 clones listed, 90% are singletons. The source material was PBMCs or T cells enriched from blood (not recorded which). The source of these receptors is a woman in her twenties or thirties who had recovered from COVID-19.

The genes are TRBV6-4 and TRBJ2-2; D is perhaps TRBD2 (6 bases). Deletions cut 6 bases from V and 3 bases from J, with 11 bases between. This CDR3 comprises 14 residues. Germline lookup yields CDR1 MRHNA and CDR2 SNTAGT. CDR3 bases: TGTGCCAGCAGCGGGACTTCTTACACCGGGGAGCTGTTTTTT. This encodes CASSGTSYTGELFF.

The chain joins TRBV2 to TRBJ2-1; 7 bases match TRBD1. The CDR3 covers 15 residues. After removal of 7 bases from V and 3 bases from J, the junction contained 9 bases not matched to a gene. Germline V lookup: CDR1 SNHLY, CDR2 FYNNEI. CDR3 sequence: CASKPNRDSYNEQFF. The CDR3 nucleotides read TGTGCCAGCAAGCCCAACCGGGACAGCTACAATGAGCAGTTCTTC.

The gene calls are TRBV5-1 and TRBJ2-7; D is perhaps TRBD2 (5 bases). V lost 6 bases and J lost 0, with 22 bases in between. Germline assignment: CDR1 SGHRS and CDR2 YFSETQ. CDR3 length: 17 amino acids. CDR3 nucleotides: TGCGCCAGCACCCCCCTAGTGGGTAGCGTCAGCTCCTACGAGCAGTACTTC. Its protein product is CASTPLVGSVSSYEQYF.

The rearrangement uses TRBV5-6 and TRBJ2-7; TRBD1 matches at 8 bases. J lost 3 bases, V lost 4 bases, and 6 bases had no gene match. In germline, CDR1 is SGHDT, CDR2 YYEEEE. The CDR3 sequence is 14 residues long. CDR3 DNA sequence: TGTGCCAGCAGCCCCCGACAGGGGTACTACGAGCAGTACTTC. Protein: CASSPRQGYYEQYF.

The rearrangement links TRBV7-9 to TRBJ1-3, with a tentative D call TRBD1 (6 bases). This CDR3 has 16 amino acids. Looked up from germline, CDR1 is SEHNR and CDR2 is FQNEAQ (reference sequence). Between the trimmed V and J ends, which lost 5 bases and 3 bases, there was a span of 17 bases. The CDR3 region is CASSPAGLGGGNTIYF. CDR3 bases: TGTGCCAGCAGCCCCGCCGGCTTAGGGGGTGGAAACACCATATATTTT.

This clone was observed once. The chain employs TRBV11-2 and TRBJ2-1, with 9 bases identical to TRBD2. Germline V gene data show CDR1 as SGHAT and CDR2 as FQNNGV. The CDR3 runs 18 residues. V was clipped by 5 bases and J by 2 bases; unmatched bases: 13. The CDR3 coding sequence is TGTGCCAGCAGCCCCAAGGGGCTTAAGCGGGAGGCCTACAATGAGCAGTTCTTC. Encoded protein: CASSPKGLKREAYNEQFF.

The sample holds one count of this clone. The J gene is TRBJ2-7, the V gene TRBV28; D might be TRBD1 (5 bases). The germline V and J ends were trimmed by 6 bases and 7 bases, with 22 bases remaining between them. Germline V gene lookup returns CDR1 MDHEN and CDR2 SYDVKM. This CDR3 has 15 residues. The CDR3: CASSPELTALKEQYF. The CDR3 bases are TGTGCCAGCAGCCCCGAGCTGACAGCTCTGAAAGAGCAGTACTTC.

The chain uses TRBV7-3 and TRBJ2-3, with a tentative D call TRBD2 (6 bases). The CDR3 is 11 amino acids. V was pared by 5 bases and J by 12 bases, with 12 bases between. Germline CDR1 and CDR2: SGHTA and FQGTGA. CDR3 sequence: CASSPGTLQYF. As DNA, the CDR3 is TGTGCCAGCAGCCCCGGGACTTTACAGTATTTT. The variable domain in full, completed from reference TRBV7-3 and TRBJ2-3, reads GAGVSQTPSNKVTEKGKYVELRCDPISGHTALYWYRQSLGQGPEFLIYFQGTGAADDSGLPNDRFFAVRPEGSVSTLKIQRTERGDSAVYLCASSPGTLQYFGPGTRLTVL.

The chain joins TRBV28 to TRBJ1-5, with a possible D match to TRBD1 (6 bases). The CDR3 loop spans 15 amino acids. V shed 2 bases and J shed 3 bases, with 11 bases lying between them. Germline V lookup: CDR1 MDHEN, CDR2 SYDVKM. CDR3 region: CASSLIPGDNQPQHF. Here the CDR3 DNA reads TGTGCCAGCAGTTTAATTCCAGGGGACAATCAGCCCCAGCATTTT.

The sample holds one count of this clone. The genes are TRBV25-1 and TRBJ2-1; 8 nucleotides match TRBD2. Trimming removed 5 bases from V and 6 bases from J; junction bases left unmatched: 6. CDR1 and CDR2 from the germline V gene are MGHDK and SYGVNS. The CDR3 sequence is 14 residues long. The chain's CDR3 is CASSRAGEGNEQFF. In DNA form, the CDR3 reads TGTGCCAGCAGTCGAGCGGGAGAAGGCAATGAGCAGTTCTTC.

The rearrangement joins TRBV4-3 to TRBJ1-6; D is possibly TRBD1 (6 bases). Trimming stripped 0 bases from V and 10 bases from J, with 16 bases between. This CDR3 has 16 amino acids. Germline lookup yields CDR1 LGHNA and CDR2 YSLEER. The CDR3 region is CASSQDPQAGESPLHF. The DNA of the CDR3 is TGCGCCAGCAGCCAAGATCCTCAGGCAGGGGAATCACCCCTCCACTTT.

The CDR3 sequence: CASSSMRELGDTQYF. CDR3 DNA: TGTGCCAGCAGCTCAATGCGGGAGCTTGGAGATACGCAGTATTTT. The V gene is TRBV5-6, the J gene TRBJ2-3, with 7 bases identical to TRBD2. The CDR3 runs to 15 residues. The junction had 9 bases not matched to a gene; V was cut back by 3 bases and J by 5 bases. Germline V gene sequence: CDR1 SGHDT, CDR2 YYEEEE.

This clone was counted a single time. J is TRBJ2-1 and V is TRBV18, with D tentatively TRBD2 (5 bases). Trimming stripped 2 bases from V and 8 bases from J, with 7 bases between. Per germline, CDR1 KGHSH and CDR2 LQKENI. This CDR3 contains 12 residues. CDR3 region: CASSPGGDEQFF. The CDR3 coding sequence is TGTGCCAGCTCACCAGGAGGAGATGAGCAGTTCTTC.

The V and J genes are TRBV19 and TRBJ2-3; 11 nucleotides line up with TRBD2. Germline CDR1 reads LNHDA; CDR2 reads SQIVND (reference sequence). The V gene end was trimmed by 2 bases and the J gene end by 5 bases; junction bases not matched to a gene: 3. This CDR3 contains 15 residues. In nucleotides, the CDR3 is TGTGCCAGTAGTATAACTACTAGCGGGGGAGATACGCAGTATTTT. This codes for CASSITTSGGDTQYF.

This clone has only a few counts. The CDR3 coding sequence is TGCAGCGTTGAAAGGACTAGCGGGACTGAGCAGTTCTTC. As protein: CSVERTSGTEQFF. The chain uses TRBV29-1 and TRBJ2-1; 12 bases agree with TRBD2. The germline V gene encodes CDR1 SQVTM and CDR2 ANQGSEA. With V trimmed by 2 bases and J by 9 bases, 2 bases remained unmatched. This CDR3 spans 13 amino acids.

The V and J genes are TRBV5-5 and TRBJ2-5; D is possibly TRBD2 (5 bases). V was pared by 6 bases and J by 5 bases, with 20 bases between. The germline CDR1 and CDR2 sequences are SGHKS and YYEKEE (reference sequence). The CDR3 is 15 residues long. CDR3 bases: TGTGCCAGCATCCCGCAAGCGGAGTTCGCGGAGACCCAGTACTTC. It encodes CASIPQAEFAETQYF.

This clone was seen only once. The gene calls are TRBV7-3 and TRBJ2-7; 11 bases match TRBD2. The CDR3 loop spans 16 amino acids. The junction had 7 bases not matched to a gene; V was cut back by 5 bases and J by 1 base. The germline V gene has CDR1 SGHTA and CDR2 FQGTGA. CDR3 residues: CASSPGGTSGSYEQYF. The CDR3 DNA follows: TGTGCCAGCAGCCCAGGGGGGACTAGCGGATCCTACGAGCAGTACTTC. Full variable domain (outside the CDR3, taken from reference TRBV7-3 and TRBJ2-7): GAGVSQTPSNKVTEKGKYVELRCDPISGHTALYWYRQSLGQGPEFLIYFQGTGAADDSGLPNDRFFAVRPEGSVSTLKIQRTERGDSAVYLCASSPGGTSGSYEQYFGPGTRLTVT.

The chain employs TRBV7-9 and TRBJ1-5; TRBD1 aligns across 8 bases. The trim removed 7 bases at V and 2 bases at J, leaving 19 bases unmatched. The CDR3 has 19 amino acids. CDR1 is SEHNR and CDR2 is FQNEAQ in the germline V gene (reference sequence). For the CDR3, the DNA is TGTGCCAGCACCCCAATAGGTACAGGGGGACGGTTGGGCAATCAGCCCCAGCATTTT. Encoded protein: CASTPIGTGGRLGNQPQHF.

The chain combines TRBV28 with TRBJ1-1; 8 bases are shared with TRBD1. The germline CDR1 and CDR2 sequences are MDHEN and SYDVKM. V lost 4 bases and J lost 6; bases outside the gene matches: 7. The CDR3 loop spans 14 amino acids. The CDR3 nucleotides are TGTGCCAGCAGTTCAGGGGGCGTCCTCCCTGAAGCTTTCTTT. This gives the protein CASSSGGVLPEAFF.

The V and J genes are TRBV4-3 and TRBJ2-5; D not resolved. The germline CDR1 and CDR2 sequences are LGHNA and YSLEER. The V end lost 0 bases, the J end lost 5 bases, and 10 bases lay between the germline ends. CDR3 length equals 14 residues. CDR3 protein: CASSQDYSPETQYF. The CDR3 DNA reads TGCGCCAGCAGCCAAGATTACTCACCCGAGACCCAGTACTTC.

CDR3 sequence reads: CASTAGPYEQYF. CDR3 in DNA: TGTGCCAGCACCGCGGGACCCTACGAGCAGTACTTC. This chain uses TRBV7-2 with TRBJ2-7, with D tentatively TRBD2 (6 bases). From germline, CDR1 is SGHTA and CDR2 FQGNSA. V was trimmed by 7 bases and J by 2 bases, leaving 9 bases between them. The CDR3 length is 12 residues.

V usage is TRBV4-2 and J usage is TRBJ1-2; D is ambiguous. V shed 0 bases and J shed 7 bases, with 15 bases lying between them. This CDR3 contains 15 residues. Germline lookup yields CDR1 LGHNA and CDR2 YNFKEQ. CDR3 in amino acids: CASSQDAVGFAGYTF. The CDR3 bases are TGTGCCAGCAGCCAAGATGCGGTCGGGTTTGCTGGCTACACCTTC.

For the CDR3, the DNA is TGCGCCAGCAGCCAGTCACAGCAAATTCTCTCTGGAAACACCATATATTTT. This encodes CASSQSQQILSGNTIYF. The chain links TRBV4-1 to TRBJ1-3; no clear D gene. Germline V lookup: CDR1 MGHRA, CDR2 YSYEKL. Between the trimmed V and J ends, which lost 3 bases and 0 bases, there was a span of 15 bases. The CDR3 covers 17 residues.

The chain joins TRBV12-3 or TRBV12-4 to TRBJ2-1; TRBD2 is a possible D gene (5 bases). The V end was cut by 6 bases, the J end by 10 bases, with 16 bases between. This CDR3 contains 13 residues. In nucleotides, the CDR3 is TGTGCCAGCAGCCCGTTGAGGGATGGGGAGCAGTTCTTC. This codes for CASSPLRDGEQFF.

V gene TRBV19 combines with J gene TRBJ2-5; 11 positions match TRBD2. The CDR3 contains 15 residues. Trimming at V came to 7 bases and at J to 5 bases, leaving 9 bases not matched to a gene. Germline V gives CDR1 LNHDA, CDR2 SQIVND (reference sequence). DNA of the CDR3: TGTGCCAGTATAGGTTTAGCGGGAGGGCAGGAGACCCAGTACTTC. Translating gives CASIGLAGGQETQYF.

This chain uses TRBV7-3 with TRBJ2-3; no definite D call. Germline V gene lookup returns CDR1 SGHTA and CDR2 FQGTGA. Trimming took 4 bases from V and 1 from J, leaving 9 bases between them. The CDR3 length is 14 residues. In nucleotides, the CDR3 is TGTGCCAGCAGCTCCTCTTCCGGCACAGATACGCAGTATTTT. Its protein is CASSSSSGTDTQYF.

This clone was observed a single time. This chain joins TRBV27 and TRBJ2-7; possibly TRBD2 for D (5 bases). CDR1 is MNHEY, CDR2 SMNVEV, per germline (reference sequence). This CDR3 contains 14 residues. Deletions cut 5 bases from V and 3 bases from J, with 14 bases between. CDR3 amino acids: CASSMSGGSYEQYF. The CDR3 DNA sequence: TGTGCCAGCAGTATGTCAGGAGGAAGCTACGAGCAGTACTTC.

CDR3 in amino acids: CASTRQGNTGELFF. In nucleotides, the CDR3 is TGTGCCAGTACTCGACAGGGGAACACCGGGGAGCTGTTTTTT. The chain employs TRBV19 and TRBJ2-2, with 7 bases that match TRBD1. V lost 7 bases and J lost 1; bases outside the gene matches: 3. The CDR3 contains 14 residues. Germline lookup yields CDR1 LNHDA and CDR2 SQIVND (reference sequence). The complete variable domain, with remaining parts taken from reference TRBV19 and TRBJ2-2, reads DGGITQSPKYLFRKEGQNVTLSCEQNLNHDAMYWYRQDPGQGLRLIYYSQIVNDFQKGDIAEGYSVSREKKESFPLTVTSAQKNPTAFYLCASTRQGNTGELFFGEGSRLTVL.

CDR3 loop: CASRQVNQPQHF. The CDR3, as DNA: TGTGCCAGCCGACAGGTCAATCAGCCCCAGCATTTT. The chain uses TRBV6-5 and TRBJ1-5, with D maybe TRBD1 (6 bases). The CDR3 covers 12 residues. Germline V lookup: CDR1 MNHEY, CDR2 SVGAGI. Trimming removed 8 bases at V and 3 bases at J, with 8 bases between.

This chain uses TRBV19 with TRBJ2-7; 9 bases align to TRBD2. This CDR3 spans 15 amino acids. V trimming: 9 bases; J trimming: 2 bases; junction bases outside the gene matches: 11. The germline V gene has CDR1 LNHDA and CDR2 SQIVND (reference sequence). Here the CDR3 DNA reads TGTGCCAGCCAACTACTAGCGGGCCAAGCCTACGAGCAGTACTTC. Protein product: CASQLLAGQAYEQYF. The entire variable domain, with the rest obtained from reference TRBV19 and TRBJ2-7, is as follows: DGGITQSPKYLFRKEGQNVTLSCEQNLNHDAMYWYRQDPGQGLRLIYYSQIVNDFQKGDIAEGYSVSREKKESFPLTVTSAQKNPTAFYLCASQLLAGQAYEQYFGPGTRLTVT.

J is TRBJ2-3 and V is TRBV14; a possible D gene is TRBD2 (5 bases). Germline-derived CDR1 and CDR2 are SGHDN and FVKESK. The V and J ends lost 0 bases and 0 bases respectively, with 16 bases between them. The CDR3 is made up of 18 amino acids. The CDR3 spells CASSQDGPLGDSTDTQYF. The CDR3, as DNA: TGTGCCAGCAGCCAAGATGGTCCTCTCGGGGATAGCACAGATACGCAGTATTTT. The full variable domain, rest sourced from reference TRBV14 and TRBJ2-3, is EAGVTQFPSHSVIEKGQTVTLRCDPISGHDNLYWYRRVMGKEIKFLLHFVKESKQDESGMPNNRFLAERTGGTYSTLKVQPAELEDSGVYFCASSQDGPLGDSTDTQYFGPGTRLTVL.